This entry lists 25 T cell receptor beta chains sequenced from one sample in a study of blood T cell repertoires in COVID-19. The protocol was immunoSEQ multiplex PCR, while the TCRdb copy is restricted to in-frame clones and leaves out a portion. Of around 170,000 clones in the sample, 65% to 90% were seen once. Sequenced input: peripheral blood. Every receptor here comes from a middle-aged man with active or convalescent COVID-19.

The rearrangement joins TRBV27 to TRBJ2-5; 8 bases map to TRBD1. V dropped 6 bases and J dropped 4; count of bases not matched to a gene: 7. The germline V gene encodes CDR1 MNHEY and CDR2 SMNVEV (reference sequence). The CDR3 consists of 14 residues. CDR3 region: CASSSRGHSETQYF. The DNA for the CDR3 is TGTGCCAGCAGCTCCAGGGGGCATTCAGAGACCCAGTACTTC.

The chain uses TRBV4-3 and TRBJ2-2; a possible D gene is TRBD2 (6 bases). The V end was cut by 0 bases, the J end by 4 bases, with 12 bases between. Germline values: CDR1 LGHNA, CDR2 YSLEER. This CDR3 contains 16 residues. This chain's CDR3 is CASSQEIREITGELFF. Written as DNA, the CDR3 is TGCGCCAGCAGCCAAGAAATTCGGGAGATCACCGGGGAGCTGTTTTTT.

The V gene is TRBV19, the J gene TRBJ1-3; 9 bases align to TRBD1. V lost 5 bases and J lost 6; bases outside the gene matches: 5. The CDR3 has 14 residues. From germline, CDR1 is LNHDA and CDR2 SQIVND (reference sequence). The CDR3 protein is CASSRTGEENTIYF. The DNA for the CDR3 is TGTGCCAGTAGTCGGACAGGGGAAGAAAACACCATATATTTT.

The genes are TRBV3-1 (or the pseudogene TRBV3-2) and TRBJ2-7, with D unclear. Germline V gives CDR1 LGHDT, CDR2 YNNKEL (reference sequence). This CDR3 contains 13 residues. Trimming cost V 4 bases and J 0 bases, with 7 bases left between them. Here the CDR3 DNA reads TGTGCCAGCAGCCCACCGAGCTCCTACGAGCAGTACTTC. Its protein product is CASSPPSSYEQYF.

This sequence joins TRBV6-5 and TRBJ1-4; D is unresolved. Germline loops: CDR1 MNHEY, CDR2 SVGAGI. The V end lost 2 bases, the J end lost 2 bases, and 6 bases lay between the germline ends. This CDR3 contains 14 residues. In DNA, the CDR3 is TGTGCCAGCAGTTACGGCCAGACTAATGAAAAACTGTTTTTT. Protein product: CASSYGQTNEKLFF.

This clone was observed a single time. The chain joins TRBV19 to TRBJ1-2; 8 positions match TRBD1. CDR1 and CDR2 from the germline V gene are LNHDA and SQIVND (reference sequence). Trimming removed 7 bases from V and 6 bases from J; junction bases left unmatched: 4. This CDR3 has 12 residues. The CDR3: CASTTGEDGYTF. In nucleotides, the CDR3 is TGTGCCAGTACGACAGGGGAAGATGGCTACACCTTC.

The V and J genes are TRBV4-3 and TRBJ1-3; D is possibly TRBD1 (5 bases). V lost 4 bases and J 1 base, leaving 14 bases between the germline ends. Germline CDR1 reads LGHNA; CDR2 reads YSLEER. The CDR3 covers 16 residues. CDR3 nucleotides: TGCGCCAGCAGCCCCGATCGGGCAGGGTCTGGAAACACCATATATTTT. Translated: CASSPDRAGSGNTIYF.

This clone appeared a single time. This chain uses TRBV2 with TRBJ2-5; a possible D gene is TRBD2 (7 bases). Germline lookup yields CDR1 SNHLY and CDR2 FYNNEI. This CDR3 comprises 15 residues. Trimming removed 10 bases at V and 4 bases at J, with 22 bases between. The CDR3 sequence is CATAGGPVGGETQYF. CDR3 nucleotides: TGTGCCACCGCCGGGGGGCCCGTCGGTGGAGAGACCCAGTACTTC.

This chain connects TRBV6-5 to TRBJ2-7, with 8 bases aligning to TRBD2. The CDR3 consists of 15 residues. V shed 9 bases and J 7 bases; nucleotides not matched to a gene: 17. Germline CDR1 reads MNHEY; CDR2 reads SVGAGI. The CDR3 nucleotides read TGTGCCAGTACACTGCTGGCGGGAGGCGATGAAGAGCAGTACTTC. Its protein is CASTLLAGGDEEQYF.

This clone was picked up a small number of times. V usage is TRBV4-2 and J usage is TRBJ1-5; 7 positions match TRBD1. CDR3 length: 15 residues. Trimming cost V 1 base and J 6 bases; bases outside gene matches: 6. Germline values: CDR1 LGHNA, CDR2 YNFKEQ. CDR3 loop: CASSQVEGASQPQHF. The CDR3, as DNA: TGTGCCAGCAGCCAAGTTGAGGGGGCGAGTCAGCCCCAGCATTTT.

The CDR3 here is CASRPGGNTGELFF. The CDR3 DNA follows: TGTGCCAGTAGGCCAGGGGGAAACACCGGGGAGCTGTTTTTT. This rearrangement joins TRBV19 to TRBJ2-2; 7 bases agree with TRBD1. CDR1 and CDR2 (germline): LNHDA, SQIVND (reference sequence). With 6 bases clipped from V and 2 bases from J, the junction kept 3 bases outside the gene matches. The CDR3 is made up of 14 amino acids.

The chain uses TRBV29-1 and TRBJ2-5, with a possible D match to TRBD2 (5 bases). CDR3 length: 12 amino acids. Germline values: CDR1 SQVTM, CDR2 ANQGSEA. Trimming took 7 bases from V and 4 from J, leaving 13 bases between them. The CDR3 spells CSAHRGGETQYF. The DNA for the CDR3 is TGCAGCGCTCATCGGGGTGGAGAGACCCAGTACTTC.

CDR3 bases: TGTGCCAGTAAGGAGGGGGCGCATAGAAACATTCAGTACTTC. Translating it yields CASKEGAHRNIQYF. The chain uses TRBV19 and TRBJ2-4; a possible D gene is TRBD1 (7 bases). In germline, CDR1 is LNHDA, CDR2 SQIVND (reference sequence). The CDR3 has 14 amino acids. V lost 7 bases, J lost 6 bases, and 16 bases lay in between.

CDR3: CASSPRGTGDYEQYF. In nucleotides, the CDR3 is TGTGCCAGCTCTCCCCGGGGTACGGGGGACTACGAGCAGTACTTC. The rearrangement links TRBV18 to TRBJ2-7; TRBD2 is a possible D gene (6 bases). CDR1 is KGHSH, CDR2 LQKENI, per germline. This CDR3 region has 15 residues. Deletions cut 6 bases from V and 3 bases from J, with 18 bases between.

The chain has TRBV28 and TRBJ1-1; D uncertain. Germline CDR1 and CDR2: MDHEN and SYDVKM. The CDR3 sequence is 11 residues long. Trimming removed 4 bases from V and 7 bases from J, with 7 bases in between. CDR3 DNA sequence: TGTGCCAGCAGTTGGGCTTTTGAAGCTTTCTTT. Its translation: CASSWAFEAFF.

The rearrangement joins TRBV11-3 to TRBJ1-1, with D unclear. Trimming shortened V by 5 bases and J by 3 bases, and 10 bases separated the two germline ends. The CDR3 has 13 amino acids. CDR1 SGHNT and CDR2 YENEEA come from the germline V gene. The CDR3 DNA sequence: TGTGCCAGCAGCCCAAGCGAGGACACTGAAGCTTTCTTT. Its translation: CASSPSEDTEAFF.

The rearrangement joins TRBV11-2 to TRBJ1-1; D is perhaps TRBD1 (5 bases). Trimming took off 5 bases at V and 5 bases at J, with 21 bases between the two ends. This CDR3 is built from 16 residues. CDR1 is SGHAT and CDR2 is FQNNGV in the germline V gene. CDR3 amino acids: CASSPLSQGIVTEAFF. CDR3 in DNA: TGTGCCAGCAGCCCCCTCAGCCAGGGAATAGTTACTGAAGCTTTCTTT.

The chain recombines TRBV28 with TRBJ1-1; 8 nucleotides line up with TRBD1. CDR1 is MDHEN and CDR2 is SYDVKM in the germline V gene. The V gene end was trimmed by 6 bases and the J gene end by 1 base; junction bases not matched to a gene: 10. There are 16 residues in the CDR3. The chain's CDR3 is CASSPSRGQGNTEAFF. DNA of the CDR3: TGTGCCAGCAGCCCCTCTCGAGGACAGGGGAACACTGAAGCTTTCTTT.

The chain employs TRBV6-5 and TRBJ1-5; TRBD1 is a possible D gene (6 bases). The V gene's germline CDR1 is MNHEY and CDR2 SVGAGI. The germline V and J ends were trimmed by 4 bases and 3 bases, with 10 bases remaining between them. The CDR3 runs to 14 residues. DNA of the CDR3: TGTGCCAGCAGTTGGGACAAATACAATCAGCCCCAGCATTTT. Translated: CASSWDKYNQPQHF.

This chain connects TRBV18 to TRBJ2-7; 7 positions match TRBD1. V trimming: 2 bases; J trimming: 7 bases; junction bases outside the gene matches: 2. Germline loops: CDR1 KGHSH, CDR2 LQKENI. The CDR3 extends over 12 amino acids. CDR3 nucleotide sequence: TGTGCCAGCTCACCAGGGACAGAAGAGCAGTACTTC. Protein: CASSPGTEEQYF.

The chain combines TRBV19 with TRBJ1-5; 9 positions agree with TRBD1. The CDR3 is 15 residues long. Germline CDR1 LNHDA, CDR2 SQIVND (reference sequence). The V segment lost 5 bases and the J segment 4 bases; nucleotides outside the gene matches: 6. CDR3 DNA sequence: TGTGCCAGTAGTGGATCGGGACAGGGAAATCAGCCCCAGCATTTT. This encodes CASSGSGQGNQPQHF.

This clone was detected a few times. This chain connects TRBV12-3 or TRBV12-4 to TRBJ1-4; 10 bases agree with TRBD1. The CDR3 runs to 11 residues. With 6 bases clipped from V and 17 bases from J, the junction kept 6 bases outside the gene matches. The CDR3 nucleotides read TGTGCCAGCAGCTCCGGGACAGGGGAATTTTTT. As protein: CASSSGTGEFF.

J is TRBJ1-5 and V is TRBV30, with D tentatively TRBD1 (5 bases). Germline V gives CDR1 GTSNPN, CDR2 SVGIG (reference sequence). Trimming took off 5 bases at V and 2 bases at J, with 10 bases between the two ends. The CDR3 has 13 amino acids. The CDR3 sequence: CAWQGGGNQPQHF. DNA of the CDR3: TGTGCCTGGCAGGGAGGGGGCAATCAGCCCCAGCATTTT.

This clone was counted a single time. CDR3 in amino acids: CASSLVLQGAGNTIYF. The DNA of the CDR3 is TGCGCCAGCAGCTTGGTCTTACAGGGAGCCGGAAACACCATATATTTT. This sequence joins TRBV5-1 and TRBJ1-3; tentatively, D is TRBD1 (6 bases). From germline, CDR1 is SGHRS and CDR2 YFSETQ. CDR3 length: 16 residues. With 0 bases removed from V and 4 bases from J, the gap between germline ends came to 14 bases.

The rearrangement joins TRBV7-2 to TRBJ1-3, with no clear D. The germline V and J ends were trimmed by 1 base and 0 bases, with 10 bases remaining between them. Germline V gene lookup returns CDR1 SGHTA and CDR2 FQGNSA. CDR3 length equals 16 residues. The CDR3 reads CASSLGLQFSGNTIYF. The CDR3 coding sequence is TGTGCCAGCAGCTTAGGACTTCAATTCTCTGGAAACACCATATATTTT.